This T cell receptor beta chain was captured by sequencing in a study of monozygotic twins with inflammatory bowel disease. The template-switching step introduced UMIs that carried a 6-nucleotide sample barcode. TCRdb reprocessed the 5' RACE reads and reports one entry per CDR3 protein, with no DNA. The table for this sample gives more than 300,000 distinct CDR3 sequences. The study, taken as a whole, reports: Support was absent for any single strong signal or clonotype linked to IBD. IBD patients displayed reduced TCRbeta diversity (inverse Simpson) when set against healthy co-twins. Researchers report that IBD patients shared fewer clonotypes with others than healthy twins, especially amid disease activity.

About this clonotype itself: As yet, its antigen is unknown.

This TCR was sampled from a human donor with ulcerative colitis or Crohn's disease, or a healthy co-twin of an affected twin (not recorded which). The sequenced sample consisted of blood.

CDR3 sequence reads: CASSSLIGGPYEQYF. The chain joins TRBV5-1 to TRBJ2-7; TCRdb calls TRBD1, which cannot be checked without DNA. The CDR3 loop spans 15 amino acids. Germline V gene lookup returns CDR1 SGHRS and CDR2 YFSETQ.